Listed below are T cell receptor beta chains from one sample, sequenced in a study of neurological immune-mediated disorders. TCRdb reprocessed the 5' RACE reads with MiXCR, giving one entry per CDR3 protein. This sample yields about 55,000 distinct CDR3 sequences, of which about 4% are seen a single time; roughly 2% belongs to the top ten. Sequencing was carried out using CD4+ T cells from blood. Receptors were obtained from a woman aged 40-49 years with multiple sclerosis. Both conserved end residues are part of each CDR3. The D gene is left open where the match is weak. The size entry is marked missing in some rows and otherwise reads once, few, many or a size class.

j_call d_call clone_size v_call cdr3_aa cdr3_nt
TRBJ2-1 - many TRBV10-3 CAISESGGATEQFF TGTGCCATCAGTGAGTCTGGGGGGGCGACTGAGCAGTTCTTC
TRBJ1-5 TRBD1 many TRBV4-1 CASSPGQGGQPQHF TGCGCCAGCAGCCCGGGACAGGGAGGACAGCCCCAGCATTTT
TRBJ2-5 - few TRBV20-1 CSALKAGQETQYF TGCAGTGCTCTGAAAGCGGGCCAAGAGACCCAGTACTTC
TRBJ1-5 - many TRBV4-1 CASSQQQIIKPQHF TGCGCCAGCAGCCAACAACAGATAATCAAGCCCCAGCATTTT
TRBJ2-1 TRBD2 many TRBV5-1 CASSLSGGADEQFF TGCGCCAGCAGCTTAAGCGGGGGGGCCGATGAGCAGTTCTTC
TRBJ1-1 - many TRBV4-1 CASSQAVRTKGFEAFF TGCGCCAGCAGCCAAGCCGTGAGAACGAAAGGGTTTGAAGCTTTCTTT
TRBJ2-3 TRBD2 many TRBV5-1 CASRRISGGAGDTQYF TGCGCCAGCAGACGGATCAGCGGGGGGGCCGGGGATACGCAGTATTTT
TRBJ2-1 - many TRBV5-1 CASSSTKRTLNNEQFF TGCGCCAGCAGCTCCACAAAGAGAACCCTCAACAATGAGCAGTTCTTC
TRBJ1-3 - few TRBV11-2 CASSQRQSGDTIYF TGTGCCAGCAGCCAAAGACAGTCCGGAGACACCATATATTTT
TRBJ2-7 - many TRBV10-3 CAICGLPCEQYF TGTGCCATCTGTGGACTACCCTGCGAGCAGTACTTC
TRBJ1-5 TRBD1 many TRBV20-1 CSASPGTGYNQPQHF TGCAGTGCTAGCCCCGGGACAGGCTACAATCAGCCCCAGCATTTT
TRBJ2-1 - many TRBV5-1 CASSLTGTQNNEQFF TGCGCCAGCAGCCTTACCGGGACTCAAAACAATGAGCAGTTCTTC
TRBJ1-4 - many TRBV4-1 CASSLRTGRNEKLFF TGCGCCAGCAGCCTTAGGACGGGTCGTAATGAAAAACTGTTTTTT
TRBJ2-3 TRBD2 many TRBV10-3 CAISYGGASDTQYF TGTGCCATCAGTTACGGGGGGGCATCCGATACGCAGTATTTT
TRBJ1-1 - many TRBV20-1 CSAEDRLNTEAFF TGCAGTGCTGAGGACAGACTGAACACTGAAGCTTTCTTT
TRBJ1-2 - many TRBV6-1 CASSERRNF TGTGCCAGCAGTGAAAGGCGGAACTTC
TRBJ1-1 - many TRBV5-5 CASSLTVGMGAFF TGTGCCAGCAGCTTAACGGTGGGGATGGGAGCTTTCTTT
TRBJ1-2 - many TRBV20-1 CSAQDRGGYGYTF TGCAGTGCTCAGGATAGAGGGGGGTATGGCTACACCTTC
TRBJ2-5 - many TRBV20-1 CSAPDLEQGFEETQYF TGCAGTGCCCCCGATCTAGAACAAGGTTTTGAAGAGACCCAGTACTTC
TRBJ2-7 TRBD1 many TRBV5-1 CANSLRDRGRDEQYF TGCGCCAACAGCTTACGGGACAGGGGGCGCGACGAGCAGTACTTC
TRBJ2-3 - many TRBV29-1 CSVVSRKADTQYF TGCAGCGTTGTTAGTCGGAAAGCAGATACGCAGTATTTT
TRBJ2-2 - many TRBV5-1 CASSLESTGLGELFF TGCGCCAGCAGCTTGGAAAGTACAGGGCTCGGGGAGCTGTTTTTT
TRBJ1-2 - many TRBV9 CASSVDQGPYGYTF TGTGCCAGCAGCGTAGACCAGGGCCCCTATGGCTACACCTTC
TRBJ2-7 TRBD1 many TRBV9 CASSVVSGGGEQYF TGTGCCAGCAGCGTAGTATCAGGGGGCGGCGAGCAGTACTTC
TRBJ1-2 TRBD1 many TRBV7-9 CASSQEQGHGYTF TGTGCCAGCAGCCAGGAACAGGGGCATGGCTACACCTTC
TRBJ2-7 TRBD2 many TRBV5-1 CASSRTSGGTSYEQYF TGCGCCAGCAGCCGGACTAGCGGGGGGACCTCCTACGAGCAGTACTTC
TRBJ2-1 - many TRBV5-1 CASSGLAADYNEQFF TGCGCCAGCAGTGGTCTAGCTGCAGACTACAATGAGCAGTTCTTC
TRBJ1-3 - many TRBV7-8 CASRERSGNTIYF TGTGCCAGCAGAGAAAGGTCTGGAAACACCATATATTTT
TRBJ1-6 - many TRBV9 CASSASGGNSPLHF TGTGCCAGCAGCGCCTCAGGTGGTAATTCACCCCTCCACTTT
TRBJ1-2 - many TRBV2 CASVQVRGYGYTF TGTGCCAGCGTCCAAGTCAGGGGCTATGGCTACACCTTC
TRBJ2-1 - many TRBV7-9 CASSPRKADLYNEQFF TGTGCCAGCAGCCCACGGAAAGCGGATCTATACAATGAGCAGTTCTTC
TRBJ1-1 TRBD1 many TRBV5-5 CASSLGQVHTEAFF TGTGCCAGCAGCCTAGGACAGGTCCACACTGAAGCTTTCTTT
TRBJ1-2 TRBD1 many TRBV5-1 CASSLDRGNGYTF TGCGCCAGCAGCCTTGACAGGGGCAATGGCTACACCTTC
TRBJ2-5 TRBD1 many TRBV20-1 CSASRQGTKQETQYF TGCAGTGCTAGCCGACAGGGGACGAAACAAGAGACCCAGTACTTC
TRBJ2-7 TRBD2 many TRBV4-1 CASSRLGLAGVGYEQYF TGCGCCAGCAGCCGATTGGGACTAGCGGGGGTAGGCTACGAGCAGTACTTC
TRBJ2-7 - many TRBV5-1 CASREQASSYEQYF TGCGCCAGCAGGGAACAGGCAAGCTCCTACGAGCAGTACTTC
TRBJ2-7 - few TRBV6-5 CASSLDRYEQYF TGTGCCAGCAGTCTTGATCGATACGAGCAGTACTTC
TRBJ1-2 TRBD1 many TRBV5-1 CASSRDRLGYTF TGCGCCAGCAGCCGGGACAGACTTGGCTACACCTTC
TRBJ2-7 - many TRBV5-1 CASSFDPTGVGYEQYF TGCGCCAGCAGCTTCGATCCGACTGGCGTTGGCTACGAGCAGTACTTC
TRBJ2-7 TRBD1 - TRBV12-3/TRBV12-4 CSSSPGQGNYEQYF TGTTCCAGCAGCCCGGGACAGGGGAACTACGAGCAGTACTTC
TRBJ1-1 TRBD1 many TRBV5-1 CASSWVRTGGTEAFF TGCGCCAGCAGCTGGGTGCGGACAGGGGGCACTGAAGCTTTCTTT
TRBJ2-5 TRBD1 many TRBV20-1 CSAHPGTGGETQYF TGCAGTGCCCATCCCGGGACAGGGGGAGAGACCCAGTACTTC
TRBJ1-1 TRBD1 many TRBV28 CASRSSARDRVTFF TGTGCCAGCAGAAGTTCGGCACGCGACAGGGTAACTTTCTTT
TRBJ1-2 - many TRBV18 CASSPRAHGGYTF TGTGCCAGCTCACCACGGGCACATGGAGGCTACACCTTC
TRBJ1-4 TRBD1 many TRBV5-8 CASNQGGENEKLFF TGTGCCAGCAACCAAGGGGGCGAGAATGAAAAACTGTTTTTT
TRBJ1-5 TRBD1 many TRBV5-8 CASSFGQGAVLGQPQHF TGTGCCAGCAGCTTTGGACAGGGGGCTGTTCTGGGTCAGCCCCAGCATTTT
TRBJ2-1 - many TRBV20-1 CSAAGGANLNEQFF TGCAGTGCTGCTGGGGGGGCAAATTTGAATGAGCAGTTCTTC
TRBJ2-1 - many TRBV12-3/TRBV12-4 CASSLEVGGGLFVGEQFF TGTGCCAGCAGTTTAGAAGTGGGGGGGGGCCTCTTTGTCGGAGAGCAGTTCTTC
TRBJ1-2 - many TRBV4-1 CASSQRTAARGYTF TGCGCCAGCAGCCAAAGGACAGCCGCCCGTGGCTACACCTTC
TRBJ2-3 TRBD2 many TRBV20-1 CSAREGLTSGGSSDTQYF TGCAGTGCTAGAGAAGGACTGACTAGCGGGGGGAGCAGCGATACGCAGTATTTT
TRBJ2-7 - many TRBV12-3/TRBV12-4 CASRTLEQYF TGTGCCAGCAGAACCTTAGAGCAGTACTTC